One sample yielded the 21 T cell receptor beta chains listed below, sequenced in a study of molecular identifiers for immune sequencing clone quantification (dated by TCRdb to 2017 to 2018). The library was obtained by PCR. Sequencing took place on a NextSeq 500. The raw public data were reprocessed by TCRdb itself: fastp quality trimming at Q25, MiXCR clonotype calling, in-frame beta chains only. Rows merge per CDR3 protein into single entries with the most common DNA and genes. Here the sample has 490,000 or so distinct CDR3 sequences; under 30% occur a single time. The leading ten clones occupy around 0.76% of the sample. The sequenced sample was naive CD8+ T cells from blood, with Jurkat cell RNA spiked in. The cell subset or site label of this sample denotes: FACS-sorted CD8+CD4-CCR7+CD45RA+ naive T cells. Source of these receptors: a human donor in good health. Some libraries in this study had Jurkat cell RNA spiked in.

This chain connects TRBV6-2 or TRBV6-3 to TRBJ2-7, with unresolved D. V was trimmed by 2 bases and J by 0 bases, leaving 11 bases between them. CDR1 and CDR2 (germline): MNHEY, SVGEGT. The CDR3 is 15 amino acids. DNA for the CDR3: TGTGCCAGCAGTTACCCGCTGGTTGGCTCCTACGAGCAGTACTTC. It translates to CASSYPLVGSYEQYF.

There are a few counts of this clonotype. This rearrangement joins TRBV30 to TRBJ2-1, with D possibly TRBD2 on 7 matching bases. V was pared by 1 base and J by 0 bases, with 13 bases between. From germline, CDR1 is GTSNPN and CDR2 SVGIG (reference sequence). The CDR3 loop spans 16 amino acids. CDR3: CAWSGGGSHSYNEQFF. In DNA form, the CDR3 reads TGTGCCTGGAGTGGGGGGGGCAGTCACTCCTACAATGAGCAGTTCTTC.

This clonotype was seen more than once but under ten times. The chain is built from TRBV13 and TRBJ2-3; the D gene is possibly TRBD2 (7 bases). This CDR3 comprises 16 residues. The V gene's germline CDR1 is PRHDT and CDR2 FYEKMQ (reference sequence). Trimming took 4 bases from V and 0 from J, leaving 14 bases between them. The CDR3 bases are TGTGCCAGCAGCTCGGTGGGGGGGCGTAGCACAGATACGCAGTATTTT. It specifies CASSSVGGRSTDTQYF.

CDR3: CASSLELSADNEQFF. The CDR3 nucleotides are TGTGCCAGCAGCTTAGAGTTATCGGCAGACAATGAGCAGTTCTTC. The chain is built from TRBV7-6 and TRBJ2-1, with D hard to call. The V end was cut by 1 base, the J end by 5 bases, with 12 bases between. The length of the CDR3 is 15 residues. Germline CDR1 and CDR2: SGHVS and FNYEAQ.

Concerning this clonotype: A much larger clonotype is one base distant, so this may be a read error. This chain joins TRBV27 and TRBJ2-6; tentatively, D is TRBD1 (5 bases). This CDR3 region has 14 residues. The V gene's germline CDR1 is MNHEY and CDR2 SMNVEV (reference sequence). The DNA for the CDR3 is TGTGCCACCCAGACTTTCTCTGGGGCCAACGTCCTGGCTTTC. Its protein is CATQTFSGANVLAF.

Details on this clonotype: A much larger clone lies one base from this, so it may be a read error. The chain employs TRBV7-9 and TRBJ1-1; D is unclear. Germline V gene data show CDR1 as SEHNR and CDR2 as FQNEAQ (reference sequence). The CDR3 contains 16 residues. The CDR3 reads CASSIALQVKDTEAFF. The CDR3 bases are TGTGCCAGCAGCATAGCGCTGCAGGTCAAGGACACTGAAGCTTTCTTT. Looking up the rest from reference TRBV7-9 and TRBJ1-1 gives the full variable domain: DTGVSQNPRHKITKRGQNVTFRCDPISEHNRLYWYRQTLGQGPEFLTYFQNEAQLEKSRLLSDRFSAERPKGSFSTLEIQRTEQGDSAMYLCASSIALQVKDTEAFFGQGTRLTVV.

Comments on this clonotype: A much larger clone is a single base away; this may be a read error. The missing conserved phenylalanine or tryptophan at the end of this CDR3 makes a read error likely. J is TRBJ2-7 and V is TRBV9; TRBD1 matches at 7 bases. J gave up 6 bases and V 4 bases, and 19 bases lay outside the gene matches. This CDR3 region has 17 residues. The germline gives CDR1 SGDLS, CDR2 YYNGEE. CDR3 bases: TGTGCCAGCAGCCCCGGTGGTCAGGGGGTCGTACTGGGCGAGCAGTACCTC. Its translation: CASSPGGQGVVLGEQYL.

The rearrangement uses TRBV4-3 and TRBJ2-3; 12 bases agree with TRBD2. Germline values: CDR1 LGHNA, CDR2 YSLEER. V lost 1 base to trimming and J lost 4 bases; unmatched junction nucleotides: 6. The CDR3 covers 17 residues. The DNA for the CDR3 is TGCGCCAGCAGCCAAGGACTAGCGGGAGTTTACGCAGATACGCAGTATTTT. The encoded protein is CASSQGLAGVYADTQYF.

At least ten counts were recorded for this clonotype. V gene TRBV4-3 combines with J gene TRBJ2-7; D assignment may be TRBD1 or TRBD2 (5 bases each). From germline, CDR1 is LGHNA and CDR2 YSLEER. The CDR3 has 15 amino acids. V gave up 4 bases and J gave up 1 base, with 14 bases separating them. CDR3 loop: CASSPEWGKSYEQYF. In DNA, the CDR3 is TGCGCCAGCAGCCCTGAGTGGGGGAAATCCTACGAGCAGTACTTC.

The V call is TRBV4-3, the J call TRBJ2-3; 9 nucleotides agree with TRBD2. V was pared by 0 bases and J by 1 base, with 20 bases of the junction left unmatched. The germline V gene has CDR1 LGHNA and CDR2 YSLEER. This CDR3 is built from 22 residues. The CDR3 loop reads CASSQDLLIAGGQVLGTDTQYF. The CDR3, as DNA: TGCGCCAGCAGCCAAGATTTGCTAATCGCGGGAGGGCAAGTTCTAGGCACAGATACGCAGTATTTT.

The chain joins TRBV6-2 or TRBV6-3 to TRBJ2-1; TRBD1 matches at 7 bases. Per germline, CDR1 MNHEY and CDR2 SVGEGT. Losses at the gene ends were 6 bases for V and 0 bases for J; bases not matched to a gene: 8. This CDR3 has 16 residues. The DNA for the CDR3 is TGTGCCAGCAGAATTGCCCGGGACAGCTCCTACAATGAGCAGTTCTTC. This codes for CASRIARDSSYNEQFF.

In the case of this clonotype: A much larger clone lies a single base off, so this may be a read error. The rearrangement uses TRBV20-1 and TRBJ2-3; D ambiguous. There are 13 residues in the CDR3. Germline lookup yields CDR1 DFQATT and CDR2 SNEGSKA (reference sequence). The CDR3 is CSASTGLTDTQCF. CDR3 sequence (DNA): TGCAGTGCTAGTACGGGCCTCACAGATACGCAGTGTTTT.

This clonotype was seen at least ten times. The chain couples TRBV6-2 or TRBV6-3 to TRBJ1-1; D perhaps matches TRBD1 (6 bases). CDR1 and CDR2 from the germline V gene are MNHEY and SVGEGT. The CDR3 contains 15 residues. Trimming took off 7 bases at V and 7 bases at J, with 22 bases between the two ends. CDR3 DNA sequence: TGTGCCAGCATTCTCGCTGGGGGGGGCAGACATGAAGCTTTCTTT. Its protein product is CASILAGGGRHEAFF.

This chain links TRBV4-3 with TRBJ1-4, with 10 bases aligning to TRBD1. The CDR3 extends over 16 amino acids. Unmatched junction bases numbered 7, after V lost 0 bases and J lost 9 bases. Germline V CDR1 and CDR2: LGHNA, YSLEER. The CDR3 nucleotides are TGCGCCAGCAGCCAAGATTACGGGACAGGGGACCAAAAACTGTTTTTT. Its translation: CASSQDYGTGDQKLFF.

This clonotype was counted a few times. V usage is TRBV4-3 and J usage is TRBJ1-5, with unresolved D. CDR3 length: 15 residues. The V end was cut by 0 bases, the J end by 3 bases, with 9 bases between. Germline V gene sequence: CDR1 LGHNA, CDR2 YSLEER. The CDR3 sequence is CASSQDRQFNQPQHF. For the CDR3, the DNA is TGCGCCAGCAGCCAAGATCGACAATTCAATCAGCCCCAGCATTTT.

This clonotype occurred many times. This chain uses TRBV4-3 with TRBJ2-3, with 7 bases aligning to TRBD1. CDR3 length equals 15 residues. The germline V gene has CDR1 LGHNA and CDR2 YSLEER. With 3 bases clipped from V and 1 base from J, the junction kept 4 bases outside the gene matches. The CDR3 spells CASSQGQSRTDTQYF. The CDR3 coding sequence is TGCGCCAGCAGCCAGGGACAGAGCCGCACAGATACGCAGTATTTT.

Remarks on this clonotype: Since no conserved phenylalanine or tryptophan closes the CDR3, a read error is the likely cause. J is TRBJ2-7 and V is TRBV27; a possible D gene is TRBD2 (6 bases). The CDR3 consists of 14 residues. Per the germline V gene, CDR1 is MNHEY and CDR2 is SMNVEV (reference sequence). V lost 3 bases, J lost 5 bases, and 14 bases lay in between. The CDR3 coding sequence is TGTGCCAGCAGTTTGCGGGGAAGTCCTAACGAGCAGTACTTG. Its protein product is CASSLRGSPNEQYL.

This clonotype was seen a few times. The chain couples TRBV6-5 to TRBJ2-5, with 7 bases matching TRBD1. The V gene's germline CDR1 is MNHEY and CDR2 SVGAGI. The ends lost 1 base at V and 4 bases at J; junction bases unmatched: 6. The length of the CDR3 is 15 residues. The CDR3 is CASSYLTYRGETQYF. DNA of the CDR3: TGTGCCAGCAGTTACTTGACCTACAGGGGAGAGACCCAGTACTTC.

This rearrangement joins TRBV6-2 or TRBV6-3 to TRBJ2-3, with 13 bases lining up with TRBD2. V lost 7 bases and J lost 1; bases outside the gene matches: 11. Germline V lookup: CDR1 MNHEY, CDR2 SVGEGT. This CDR3 is 18 amino acids long. The CDR3 spells CASKRVAGTSGGTDTQYF. CDR3 sequence (DNA): TGTGCCAGCAAAAGGGTCGCCGGGACTAGCGGGGGCACAGATACGCAGTATTTT.

Of note for this clonotype: It is likely a read error, because the conserved phenylalanine at the end of the CDR3 is missing. The rearrangement uses TRBV2 and TRBJ2-7; TRBD2 matches 7 bases. Germline lookup yields CDR1 SNHLY and CDR2 FYNNEI. The CDR3 is 15 residues long. For the CDR3, the DNA is TGTGGCAGCAGTGAATTTCGGGGGGAGACCTACGAGCAGTACTTA. Translated: CGSSEFRGETYEQYL.

This clonotype was seen at least ten times. V is TRBV28 and J is TRBJ2-5, with 11 bases identical to TRBD1. The germline CDR1 and CDR2 sequences are MDHEN and SYDVKM. The CDR3 spans 15 residues. V was clipped by 5 bases and J by 4 bases; unmatched bases: 6. The CDR3 DNA reads as TGTGCCAGCAGTGGCGGACAGGGGGCCGTAGAGACCCAGTACTTC. This encodes CASSGGQGAVETQYF.